One and the same sample provided the 27 T cell receptor beta chains below, sequenced in a study of CD8+ T cells in alopecia areata. Following RNA extraction, reverse transcription yielded cDNA that acted as the sequencing template. This table comes from immunoSEQ multiplex PCR, and its TCRdb copy is limited to in-frame clones, with some not included. This table has under 200,000 clones, around 71% appearing once. Treatment noted: oral pan-JAK inhibitor, 5-10 mg twice daily. The sample in question was CD4+ T cells sorted from blood, obtained at week 4, from a patient treated with tofacitinib. The receptors come from a human donor with alopecia areata.

This clone was seen just once. This sequence joins TRBV6-5 and TRBJ2-3; D possibly corresponds to TRBD2 (6 bases). CDR1 is MNHEY, CDR2 SVGAGI, per germline. The CDR3 is 13 residues long. V lost 10 bases and J 3 bases, leaving 14 bases between the germline ends. CDR3 in DNA: TGTGCCACTACCGTCGGGGGAACAGATACGCAGTATTTT. Residues: CATTVGGTDTQYF.

The chain uses TRBV7-2 and TRBJ2-7, with 7 positions matching TRBD2. This CDR3 has 14 amino acids. V lost 5 bases and J lost 3; bases outside the gene matches: 7. Germline CDR1 SGHTA, CDR2 FQGNSA. The CDR3 region has the DNA TGTGCCAGCAGCCCCCTAGCGGACTACTACGAGCAGTACTTC. Translated, it gives CASSPLADYYEQYF.

This clone turned up a few times. The chain links TRBV25-1 to TRBJ1-2, with 9 positions matching TRBD1. The junction had 9 bases not matched to a gene; V was cut back by 10 bases and J by 3 bases. The CDR3 extends over 14 amino acids. Germline V lookup: CDR1 MGHDK, CDR2 SYGVNS. The CDR3 protein is CATMQGQGHYGYTF. CDR3 DNA: TGTGCCACCATGCAGGGACAGGGCCACTATGGCTACACCTTC.

The V call is TRBV30, the J call TRBJ1-1; possibly TRBD1 for D (6 bases). The V end was cut by 7 bases, the J end by 8 bases, with 14 bases between. The germline CDR1 and CDR2 sequences are GTSNPN and SVGIG (reference sequence). The CDR3 runs to 11 residues. DNA of the CDR3: TGTGCCTCGCTGGCCCAGGGGGAAGCTTTCTTT. It yields the protein CASLAQGEAFF. Full variable domain (rest looked up from reference TRBV30 and TRBJ1-1): SQTIHQWPATLVQPVGSPLSLECTVEGTSNPNLYWYRQAAGRGLQLLFYSVGIGQISSEVPQNLSASRPQDRQFILSSKKLLLSDSGFYLCASLAQGEAFFGQGTRLTVV.

This clone appeared a single time. V usage is TRBV30 and J usage is TRBJ1-1, with D possibly being TRBD1 (5 bases). The CDR3 extends over 14 amino acids. The germline CDR1 and CDR2 sequences are GTSNPN and SVGIG (reference sequence). With 4 bases removed from V and 0 bases from J, the gap between germline ends came to 12 bases. The DNA of the CDR3 is TGTGCCTGGAATGGTGGGGCGATGAACACTGAAGCTTTCTTT. Its protein is CAWNGGAMNTEAFF.

J is TRBJ1-2 and V is TRBV5-6, with a tentative D call TRBD1 (5 bases). The CDR3 has 14 amino acids. V was trimmed by 0 bases and J by 4 bases, leaving 10 bases between them. Germline-derived CDR1 and CDR2 are SGHDT and YYEEEE. Here the CDR3 DNA reads TGTGCCAGCAGCTTGGCGGACACAAGCTATGGCTACACCTTC. This gives the protein CASSLADTSYGYTF.

This chain joins TRBV29-1 and TRBJ2-5, with D possibly being TRBD1 (5 bases). This CDR3 is 14 amino acids long. Germline CDR1 reads SQVTM; CDR2 reads ANQGSEA. V was clipped by 0 bases and J by 0 bases, with 8 bases between them. CDR3 bases: TGCAGCGTTGAAGATGACAGTTACCAAGAGACCCAGTACTTC. It is translated as CSVEDDSYQETQYF.

This chain's CDR3 is CAISEGAETQYF. CDR3 sequence (DNA): TGTGCCATCAGTGAGGGGGCTGAGACCCAGTACTTC. The V call is TRBV10-3, the J call TRBJ2-5, with a tentative D call TRBD1 (5 bases). The CDR3 extends over 12 amino acids. Trimming pared 2 bases from V and 5 bases from J, leaving 6 bases between. Germline V CDR1 and CDR2: ENHRY, SYGVKD.

Only one count was recorded for this clone. The CDR3 region is CASSYSTGSYNEQFF. Written as DNA, the CDR3 is TGTGCCAGCAGTTACTCGACTGGAAGCTACAATGAGCAGTTCTTC. This chain uses TRBV27 with TRBJ2-1; D call uncertain. Germline V gene data show CDR1 as MNHEY and CDR2 as SMNVEV (reference sequence). The length of the CDR3 is 15 residues. V lost 4 bases and J lost 3, with 13 bases in between.

The chain recombines TRBV29-1 with TRBJ2-5; perhaps TRBD2 as D (5 bases). The CDR3 covers 12 residues. In germline, CDR1 is SQVTM, CDR2 ANQGSEA. Between the trimmed V and J ends, which lost 3 bases and 5 bases, there was a span of 10 bases. CDR3 nucleotide sequence: TGCAGCGTTGAGGAGGTTGAGGAGACCCAGTACTTC. This sequence encodes CSVEEVEETQYF. Combining the CDR3 with reference TRBV29-1 and TRBJ2-5 gives the whole variable domain SAVISQKPSRDICQRGTSLTIQCQVDSQVTMMFWYRQQPGQSLTLIATANQGSEATYESGFVIDKFPISRPNLTFSTLTVSNMSPEDSSIYLCSVEEVEETQYFGPGTRLLVL.

The chain links TRBV29-1 to TRBJ2-6; D gene uncertain. Germline assignment: CDR1 SQVTM and CDR2 ANQGSEA. This CDR3 spans 12 amino acids. The V gene lost 6 bases and the J gene lost 3 bases, with 6 bases spanning the gap. The CDR3 reads CSVTGGANVLTF. CDR3 sequence (DNA): TGCAGCGTGACTGGTGGGGCCAACGTCCTGACTTTC.

The chain employs TRBV11-2 and TRBJ1-5, with a weak D call TRBD1 (6 bases). V lost 5 bases to trimming and J lost 3 bases, with 14 bases between them. Germline CDR1 and CDR2: SGHAT and FQNNGV. CDR3 length: 15 residues. In nucleotides, the CDR3 is TGTGCCAGCAGCAAGACAGGATTGAACAATCAGCCCCAGCATTTT. It translates to CASSKTGLNNQPQHF.

V is TRBV5-5 and J is TRBJ1-5; D remains unclear. This CDR3 contains 14 residues. Per germline, CDR1 SGHKS and CDR2 YYEKEE (reference sequence). V shed 1 base and J shed 0 bases, with 5 bases lying between them. The CDR3 loop is CASSLFDSNQPQHF. CDR3 DNA sequence: TGTGCCAGCAGCTTGTTCGATAGCAATCAGCCCCAGCATTTT.

The chain links TRBV7-2 to TRBJ2-5; 10 bases map to TRBD2. The germline gives CDR1 SGHTA, CDR2 FQGNSA. The J segment lost 9 bases and the V segment lost 5 bases, leaving 6 bases of the junction unmatched. CDR3 size: 13 residues. CDR3 residues: CASSVGTSAAQYF. The DNA for the CDR3 is TGTGCCAGCAGCGTTGGGACTAGCGCGGCCCAGTACTTC.

Only a few counts were recorded for this clone. The chain joins TRBV6-5 to TRBJ1-3, with D possibly being TRBD1 (5 bases). The ends were cut back, 5 bases at V and 0 bases at J, with 8 bases in the middle. Germline V gives CDR1 MNHEY, CDR2 SVGAGI. The CDR3 is 14 residues long. The chain's CDR3 is CASSPDSSGNTIYF. Here the CDR3 DNA reads TGTGCCAGCAGTCCTGACAGCTCTGGAAACACCATATATTTT.

The sample holds a few counts of this clone. The gene calls are TRBV29-1 and TRBJ2-1, with D perhaps assigned TRBD1 or TRBD2 (5 bases each). Germline CDR1 and CDR2: SQVTM and ANQGSEA. This CDR3 is built from 13 residues. Trimming took 4 bases from V and 1 from J, leaving 8 bases between them. The CDR3 loop reads CSVGEGSYNEQFF. The CDR3 nucleotides are TGCAGCGTTGGTGAGGGGTCCTACAATGAGCAGTTCTTC.

This clone was found a few times. This chain connects TRBV29-1 to TRBJ1-2; 9 bases match TRBD1. Trimming removed 5 bases from V and 3 bases from J; junction bases left unmatched: 1. Germline V lookup: CDR1 SQVTM, CDR2 ANQGSEA. The length of the CDR3 is 12 residues. In DNA, the CDR3 is TGCAGCGTTCGGACAGGGGACTATGGCTACACCTTC. Translation: CSVRTGDYGYTF.

This clone was found once. The chain has TRBV5-6 and TRBJ1-6; D call uncertain. V shed 0 bases and J shed 7 bases, with 5 bases lying between them. CDR1 SGHDT and CDR2 YYEEEE come from the germline V gene. The CDR3 totals 13 residues. The CDR3 spells CASSLEVNSPLHF. CDR3 in DNA: TGTGCCAGCAGCTTGGAGGTGAATTCACCCCTCCACTTT.

This clone was picked up one time. The chain uses TRBV25-1 and TRBJ2-3, with 7 bases matching TRBD1. The CDR3 has 13 residues. Germline loops: CDR1 MGHDK, CDR2 SYGVNS. Germline trimming cut 5 bases from V and 8 bases from J; bases unmatched to any gene: 7. The CDR3 nucleotides read TGTGCCAGCAGTTTTACAGGGGCAGGTACGCAGTATTTT. It yields the protein CASSFTGAGTQYF.

This clone was detected a few times. This chain links TRBV7-3 with TRBJ2-3; no firm D call. V was pared by 3 bases and J by 3 bases, with 7 bases between. This CDR3 has 13 residues. Germline-derived CDR1 and CDR2 are SGHTA and FQGTGA. The CDR3: CASSFIATDTQYF. Here the CDR3 DNA reads TGTGCCAGCAGCTTTATAGCAACAGATACGCAGTATTTT. Variable domain in full (rest from reference TRBV7-3 and TRBJ2-3): GAGVSQTPSNKVTEKGKYVELRCDPISGHTALYWYRQSLGQGPEFLIYFQGTGAADDSGLPNDRFFAVRPEGSVSTLKIQRTERGDSAVYLCASSFIATDTQYFGPGTRLTVL.

V and J are TRBV29-1 and TRBJ2-5; D may be TRBD2 (6 bases). The CDR3 runs 12 residues. The germline V gene encodes CDR1 SQVTM and CDR2 ANQGSEA. V lost 6 bases, J lost 5 bases, and 13 bases lay in between. CDR3 amino acids: CSVTSLRETQYF. As DNA, the CDR3 is TGCAGCGTCACTAGCTTACGGGAGACCCAGTACTTC.

The chain has TRBV7-8 and TRBJ2-5; D gene unclear. Germline CDR1 reads SGHVS; CDR2 reads FQNEAQ. Between the trimmed V and J ends, which lost 6 bases and 3 bases, there was a span of 11 bases. The CDR3 has 13 residues. CDR3 sequence: CASRHAVEETQYF. For the CDR3, the DNA is TGTGCCAGCAGGCACGCGGTCGAAGAGACCCAGTACTTC.

The gene calls are TRBV9 and TRBJ2-3; no firm D call. The germline CDR1 and CDR2 sequences are SGDLS and YYNGEE. Trimming stripped 0 bases from V and 2 bases from J, with 13 bases between. This CDR3 spans 16 amino acids. CDR3: CASSVAATAHTDTQYF. The CDR3 DNA sequence: TGTGCCAGCAGCGTAGCCGCTACAGCCCACACAGATACGCAGTATTTT. Full variable domain (missing parts from reference TRBV9 and TRBJ2-3): DSGVTQTPKHLITATGQRVTLRCSPRSGDLSVYWYQQSLDQGLQFLIQYYNGEERAKGNILERFSAQQFPDLHSELNLSSLELGDSALYFCASSVAATAHTDTQYFGPGTRLTVL.

In its sample, this clone was seen a few times. This chain connects TRBV25-1 to TRBJ2-1; D tentatively fits TRBD1 or TRBD2 (5 bases each). The CDR3 covers 15 residues. Germline V CDR1 and CDR2: MGHDK, SYGVNS. V was shortened by 0 bases and J by 6 bases, with 12 bases between the two germline ends. This chain's CDR3 is CASSEYPGRGNEQFF. As DNA, the CDR3 is TGTGCCAGCAGTGAATACCCGGGAAGGGGCAATGAGCAGTTCTTC.

The rearrangement uses TRBV7-2 and TRBJ1-2, with unresolved D. Germline CDR1 and CDR2: SGHTA and FQGNSA. V was pared by 2 bases and J by 3 bases, with 10 bases between. The CDR3 has 14 amino acids. CDR3 residues: CASSLNPGDYGYTF. The CDR3 nucleotides read TGTGCCAGCAGCTTAAATCCAGGAGACTATGGCTACACCTTC. The complete variable domain, with remaining parts taken from reference TRBV7-2 and TRBJ1-2, reads GAGVSQSPSNKVTEKGKDVELRCDPISGHTALYWYRQSLGQGLEFLIYFQGNSAPDKSGLPSDRFSAERTGGSVSTLTIQRTQQEDSAVYLCASSLNPGDYGYTFGSGTRLTVV.

The genes are TRBV29-1 and TRBJ2-2, with 10 bases matching TRBD2. Trimming at V came to 7 bases and at J to 13 bases, leaving 15 bases not matched to a gene. Germline loops: CDR1 SQVTM, CDR2 ANQGSEA. This CDR3 contains 14 residues. This CDR3 is CSAVLSGGHGRLFF. CDR3 in DNA: TGCAGCGCAGTACTTAGCGGGGGGCACGGTCGGCTGTTTTTT.

V usage is TRBV13 and J usage is TRBJ2-7; D unclear. Per the germline V gene, CDR1 is PRHDT and CDR2 is FYEKMQ (reference sequence). Trimming cost V 4 bases and J 0 bases, with 16 bases left between them. This CDR3 is built from 16 residues. DNA of the CDR3: TGTGCCAGCAGCTCCAGGTACCGCCAGAGCTCCTACGAGCAGTACTTC. This translates into CASSSRYRQSSYEQYF.